The subject of this entry is one T cell receptor beta chain. Its binding antigen is unknown. No much larger clone exists at a distance of one base, and base qualities are not known. Using the deep immunoSEQ assay, TCR CDR3 regions were amplified from genomic DNA by multiplex PCR. For each cell subset, the extracted genomic DNA was distributed evenly across all wells of several immunoSEQ 96-well plates, and each plate served as one replicate. For sorted subsets, about 0.2 ug genomic DNA, equal to 25,000 to 35,000 T cell genomes, was loaded into each replicate PCR. The purified libraries were quantified using a Qubit 3.0 fluorometer, sized with a Bioanalyzer 2100, and then quantified again using the KAPA Library Quantification kit. Each immunoSEQ 96-well plate was sequenced on its own single-read 150-cycle Illumina NextSeq 550 flow cell. In the original analysis: Because only junctional sequences without quality scores were contained in the immunoSEQ output, filtering matching that applied to full-length reads could not be performed. To assign V/J genes and CDR3, sequences were annotated using PyIR, a Python wrapper for IgBLAST v1.9, with IMGT germline references. Any read was removed if the V/J assignment was weak (E-value above 1e-6), the CDR3 was missing, or the read contained stop codons, out-of-frame junctions, or ambiguous translated residues. V3J clonotypes were defined as sequences sharing an identical inferred V gene, J gene, and CDR3 amino acid sequence. Percentage overlap between repertoires was calculated by dividing the number of shared unique clonotypes by the size of the smaller repertoire. Richness of each repertoire was evaluated using RTK rarefaction, the Chao1 estimator, and Recon v2.1 estimates of unobserved clonotypes. OLGA was used to compute generation probabilities for all TCRbeta clonotypes that the gDNA method yielded from a handful of donors. TCRdb took this table from immuneACCESS and kept in-frame rearrangements with V and J called. Such tables lack part of the clones; where checked against another copy, unresolved V genes explain under half of the gap, and the rest is unexplained. D and trimming come from the DNA, and the V and J calls and clone size come from that table. A total of some 1 million clones appear in this sample, around 76% of them only once. The ten largest clones represent about 1.5% of the sample.

The donors were healthy, HIV-negative adults with no recently reported acute infections or vaccinations. All donors were Caucasian adults living in Nashville, Tennessee, USA. Magnetic negative selection was used to enrich CD4+ T cells, after which naive cells were positively selected on CD45RA and the negative fraction became the memory subset. Blood was obtained by leukapheresis, after which PBMCs were separated by Ficoll-Histopaque density gradient centrifugation and cryopreserved in liquid nitrogen vapor phase. Analytical flow cytometry was used to check the purity and quantity of each magnetically sorted T cell population. Each sorted fraction had its genomic DNA isolated and then quantified by UV absorbance on a Nanodrop 2000c. This sample stems from a study of shared clonotypes between healthy human individuals (dated by TCRdb to between 2020 and 2021). Turning to the overall study: Three men and a couple of women, aged 18 to 49 years, made up the cohort. Per donor, three plates each were used for CD4 naive and CD4 memory, two for CD8 naive, and one for CD8 memory. To estimate repertoire size and how much clonotypes are shared between individuals, the study performed deep sequencing of blood TCR repertoires from a few healthy adults. Different laboratories and diverse techniques were used to prepare libraries and sequence TCR repertoires, to increase sequencing depth and limit assay-specific biases. Leukapheresis yielded between about 0.9 and 8.9 billion PBMCs per donor. Results and caveats for the whole study, not just this receptor: Sampling was limited to blood, and TCR repertoires in tissue likely differ from TCR repertoires in blood. Even with the large sequencing depth, rarefaction of the sorted-subset datasets indicated that sequencing was incomplete. Higher generation probabilities were observed for clonotypes shared by all four sorted-subset donors than for non-shared clonotypes. About 5% of naive CD4, around 3.5% of naive CD8, roughly 2.4% of memory CD4, and about 0.4% of memory CD8 clonotypes were shared across several donors. The genetic and exposure-history diversity represented was limited by the small number of donors. Pairwise subsampling led to the expectation that sequencing depth would affect the degree of clonotype sharing among donors. Larger estimated clonotype richness was generally found for naive subsets than for memory subsets.

V loses 6 bases of germline sequence and J loses 6 bases, and the interval between the two ends is 20 bases. CDR1 and CDR2 are drawn from the germline V gene: ENHRY, SYGVKD. From cysteine to phenylalanine, the CDR3 is 15 amino acids long. The sequence is cut down to CDR3 DNA, 45 bases in frame from base 1. The sample taken for sequencing was memory CD4+ T cells sorted from blood. The cell subset or site label for this specimen denotes: CD45RA-negative fraction. This TCR was recovered from a man younger than 35 in good health. The chain joins TRBV10-3 to TRBJ1-1, with the D gene uncertain. The nucleotides are TGTGCCATCAGCGAAAAGACGGCTGGGAGAGCTGAAGCTTTCTTT. It encodes CAISEKTAGRAEAFF.